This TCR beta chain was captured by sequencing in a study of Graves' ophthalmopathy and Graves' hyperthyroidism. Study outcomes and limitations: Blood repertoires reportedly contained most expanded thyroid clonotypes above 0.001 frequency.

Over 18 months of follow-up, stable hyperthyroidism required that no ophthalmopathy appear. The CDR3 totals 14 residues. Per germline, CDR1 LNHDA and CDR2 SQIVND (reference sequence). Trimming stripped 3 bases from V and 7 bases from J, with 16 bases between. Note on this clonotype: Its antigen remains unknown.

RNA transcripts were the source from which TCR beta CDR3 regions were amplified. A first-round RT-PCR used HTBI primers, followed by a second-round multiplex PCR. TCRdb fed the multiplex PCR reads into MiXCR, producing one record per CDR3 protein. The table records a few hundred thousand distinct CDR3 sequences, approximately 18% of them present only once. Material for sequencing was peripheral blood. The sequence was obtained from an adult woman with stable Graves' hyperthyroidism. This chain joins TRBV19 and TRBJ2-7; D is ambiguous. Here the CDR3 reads CASSIDRGRREQYF. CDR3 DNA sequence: TGTGCCAGTAGTATCGATCGTGGCCGACGGGAGCAGTACTTC.